Below are 26 T cell receptor beta chains sequenced from a single sample in a study of T cells in Graves' hyperthyroidism and ophthalmopathy. Authors of the study amplified TCR beta CDR3 regions from RNA transcripts. HTBI primers were the set used in a first-round RT-PCR of the TCR CDR3. One entry per CDR3 protein, called by TCRdb with MiXCR from the multiplex PCR reads. The table shows roughly 100,000 distinct CDR3 sequences, with less than 55% occurring only once. Sequencing was done on a sample of blood. The receptors originated from a man aged 35-49 years with Graves' hyperthyroidism.

This clonotype was counted ten times or more. The rearrangement uses TRBV6-1 and TRBJ2-3; 9 bases map to TRBD1. Unmatched junction bases numbered 3, after V lost 5 bases and J lost 6 bases. CDR3 length: 13 residues. The V gene's germline CDR1 is MNHNS and CDR2 SASEGT. The DNA for the CDR3 is TGTGCCAGCAGTAAACAGGGGGCGGATACGCAGTATTTT. Encoded protein: CASSKQGADTQYF.

Turning to this clonotype: Its ends do not fully match the called genes, so a read error is possible. The chain links TRBV11-1 to TRBJ2-5; TRBD1 is a possible D gene (5 bases). Per the germline V gene, CDR1 is SGHAT and CDR2 is FQDESV (reference sequence). This CDR3 spans 13 amino acids. CDR3 coding DNA: TGTGTCAGCAGCCCTCAAGGACAAGAGACCCAGCACTTC. This gives the protein CVSSPQGQETQHF.

About this clonotype: A read error is possible here, since a much larger clone lies one base away. This is likely a read error, given that the CDR3 carries no conserved phenylalanine or tryptophan at its end. J is TRBJ1-5 and V is TRBV19; D not resolved. V lost 9 bases, J lost 7 bases, and 19 bases lay in between. This CDR3 contains 14 residues. Germline lookup yields CDR1 LNHDA and CDR2 SQIVND (reference sequence). The CDR3 DNA is TGTGCCAGCAGTGAAGGAACGATCGGACAGCCCCAGCATTAT. It translates to CASSEGTIGQPQHY.

The J gene is TRBJ1-1, the V gene TRBV24-1, with D hard to call. Per germline, CDR1 KGHDR and CDR2 SFDVKD. V dropped 0 bases and J dropped 7 bases, with 23 bases sitting between them. The CDR3 loop spans 18 amino acids. Here the CDR3 reads CATSDLHASGRVYFEAFF. The CDR3 DNA sequence: TGTGCCACCAGTGATTTGCATGCTAGCGGGAGGGTCTACTTTGAAGCTTTCTTT.

Ten or more counts support this clonotype. This chain links TRBV7-8 with TRBJ2-7; a weak D match, TRBD2 (6 bases). V lost 5 bases and J lost 5, with 19 bases in between. The V gene's germline CDR1 is SGHVS and CDR2 FQNEAQ. The CDR3 extends over 15 amino acids. The CDR3 loop is CASSLPTGVFHEQYF. The CDR3 DNA reads as TGTGCCAGCAGCCTCCCTACGGGAGTCTTCCACGAGCAGTACTTC.

There are a few counts of this clonotype. The chain recombines TRBV27 with TRBJ1-2; TRBD1 aligns across 11 bases. The CDR3 extends over 15 amino acids. The J segment lost 2 bases and the V segment lost 6 bases, leaving 5 bases of the junction unmatched. CDR1 is MNHEY, CDR2 SMNVEV, per germline (reference sequence). The CDR3 DNA reads as TGTGCCAGCAGACCCTGGACAGGGGGCAACTATGGCTACACCTTC. Its protein product is CASRPWTGGNYGYTF.

This clonotype was seen repeatedly, ten times or more. V gene TRBV29-1 combines with J gene TRBJ1-1; D gene uncertain. The CDR3 extends over 10 amino acids. V was trimmed by 7 bases and J by 8 bases, leaving 11 bases between them. CDR1 SQVTM and CDR2 ANQGSEA come from the germline V gene. The CDR3 coding sequence is TGCAGCGGAATGGTGGAAGAAGCTTTCTTT. Translated, it gives CSGMVEEAFF.

This clonotype was detected ten times or more. This chain links TRBV5-6 with TRBJ2-1, with D uncertain. V was clipped by 1 base and J by 8 bases, with 10 bases between them. Germline V gene data show CDR1 as SGHDT and CDR2 as YYEEEE. The length of the CDR3 is 13 residues. CDR3 region: CASSLSRNDEQFF. As DNA, the CDR3 is TGTGCCAGCAGCTTGTCCAGAAACGATGAGCAGTTCTTC.

The gene calls are TRBV3-1 and TRBJ2-3, with 11 bases identical to TRBD1. The CDR3 sequence is 18 residues long. Trimming removed 1 base from V and 5 bases from J; junction bases left unmatched: 11. The germline CDR1 and CDR2 sequences are LGHDT and YNNKEL (reference sequence). The CDR3 loop is CASSQVTDRDRGIDTQYF. Here the CDR3 DNA reads TGTGCCAGCAGCCAAGTAACCGACCGGGACAGGGGGATAGATACGCAGTATTTT.

A word on this clonotype: Just one base apart from a much larger clone, this may be a read error. The chain couples TRBV4-3 to TRBJ2-1; unclear D gene. This CDR3 spans 16 amino acids. Germline-derived CDR1 and CDR2 are LGHNA and YSLEER. The CDR3 sequence is CARSLRLGSIYNEQFF. CDR3 coding DNA: TGCGCCCGCAGCCTCAGGCTAGGTTCTATCTACAATGAGCAGTTCTTC.

There are a few counts of this clonotype. The rearrangement uses TRBV28 and TRBJ1-1; the match to TRBD1 covers 7 bases. The V gene end was trimmed by 3 bases and the J gene end by 10 bases; junction bases not matched to a gene: 8. Germline V gives CDR1 MDHEN, CDR2 SYDVKM. This CDR3 is 13 amino acids long. The CDR3 protein is CASSFPLGQRAFF. The CDR3 bases are TGTGCCAGCAGTTTTCCCCTGGGACAGAGAGCTTTCTTT. Looking up the rest from reference TRBV28 and TRBJ1-1 gives the full variable domain: DVKVTQSSRYLVKRTGEKVFLECVQDMDHENMFWYRQDPGLGLRLIYFSYDVKMKEKGDIPEGYSVSREKKERFSLILESASTNQTSMYLCASSFPLGQRAFFGQGTRLTVV.

This clonotype was seen many times. V gene TRBV19 combines with J gene TRBJ2-3, with D possibly TRBD1 on 5 matching bases. CDR3 length: 12 residues. V lost 5 bases to trimming and J lost 6 bases, with 9 bases between them. Per the germline V gene, CDR1 is LNHDA and CDR2 is SQIVND (reference sequence). For the CDR3, the DNA is TGTGCCAGTAGTCAGGGTGGGGATACGCAGTATTTT. This translates into CASSQGGDTQYF.

A word on this clonotype: A much larger clone lies a single base off, so this may be a read error. CDR3 bases: TGCGCCAGCAGCTTGGAGGTAGGGAGCGGACCGAACACTGAAGCTTTCTTT. Translating it yields CASSLEVGSGPNTEAFF. V usage is TRBV5-1 and J usage is TRBJ1-1; D call uncertain. The CDR3 contains 17 residues. With 0 bases removed from V and 1 base from J, the gap between germline ends came to 16 bases. Per germline, CDR1 SGHRS and CDR2 YFSETQ. Full variable domain (rest looked up from reference TRBV5-1 and TRBJ1-1): KAGVTQTPRYLIKTRGQQVTLSCSPISGHRSVSWYQQTPGQGLQFLFEYFSETQRNKGNFPGRFSGRQFSNSRSEMNVSTLELGDSALYLCASSLEVGSGPNTEAFFGQGTRLTVV.

This clonotype was seen many times. The chain is built from TRBV10-2 and TRBJ2-1; D is unclear. V was shortened by 6 bases and J by 13 bases, with 13 bases between the two germline ends. CDR3 size: 11 residues. CDR1 WSHSY and CDR2 SAAADI come from the germline V gene. CDR3 sequence: CASRDGPPQFF. The CDR3 DNA reads as TGCGCCAGCAGGGATGGGCCGCCACAGTTCTTC.

The table lists this clonotype with a few counts. The genes are TRBV3-1 and TRBJ2-7; D not resolved. The CDR3 covers 16 residues. The germline gives CDR1 LGHDT, CDR2 YNNKEL (reference sequence). V was shortened by 1 base and J by 4 bases, with 17 bases between the two germline ends. CDR3 in amino acids: CASSQGPFTEIYEQYF. The DNA of the CDR3 is TGTGCCAGCAGCCAAGGACCCTTCACCGAAATTTACGAGCAGTACTTC.

The chain is built from TRBV2 and TRBJ2-3, with 10 bases aligning to TRBD2. The length of the CDR3 is 15 residues. Germline CDR1 SNHLY, CDR2 FYNNEI. V was pared by 5 bases and J by 11 bases, with 13 bases of the junction left unmatched. The CDR3 sequence: CASSPLAGDYNEQYF. CDR3 sequence (DNA): TGTGCCAGCAGTCCGCTAGCGGGAGACTACAATGAGCAGTATTTT.

This clonotype was counted at least ten times. The J gene is TRBJ2-2, the V gene TRBV11-3, with D tentatively TRBD2 (7 bases). Trimming shortened V by 7 bases and J by 5 bases, and 23 bases separated the two germline ends. This CDR3 is built from 17 residues. Per the germline V gene, CDR1 is SGHNT and CDR2 is YENEEA. CDR3 bases: TGTGCCAGCAACAAGATTGGAGGGGGGAGGGATACCGGGGAGCTGTTTTTT. Translating gives CASNKIGGGRDTGELFF.

This chain links TRBV29-1 with TRBJ2-5; no reliable D call. The V end lost 4 bases, the J end lost 5 bases, and 14 bases lay between the germline ends. The length of the CDR3 is 13 residues. CDR1 and CDR2 (germline): SQVTM, ANQGSEA. CDR3 sequence (DNA): TGCAGCGTTGGTTTCGGCAGTGGGGAGACCCAGTACTTC. It yields the protein CSVGFGSGETQYF.

V gene TRBV7-2 combines with J gene TRBJ2-5; D not certain. The CDR3 consists of 12 residues. V was clipped by 1 base and J by 6 bases, with 6 bases between them. Germline CDR1 is SGHTA and CDR2 is FQGNSA. CDR3 nucleotide sequence: TGTGCCAGCAGCTTAGGGAGTCAGACCCAGTACTTC. This encodes CASSLGSQTQYF.

The sample holds one count of this clonotype. V and J are TRBV10-3 and TRBJ2-1; TRBD2 aligns across 10 bases. Germline V gives CDR1 ENHRY, CDR2 SYGVKD. The CDR3 covers 12 residues. J was trimmed by 8 bases and V by 7 bases; bases with no gene match: 2. The CDR3 nucleotides are TGTGCCATCACTAGCGGGAGCGATGAGCAGTTCTTC. It specifies CAITSGSDEQFF.

Of note for this clonotype: The CDR3 end shows no conserved phenylalanine or tryptophan, and so a read error is likely. The DNA is left out, because the CDR3 cannot be placed on it with certainty; the CDR3 is given as TCRdb lists it. V and J are TRBV12-3 or TRBV12-4 and TRBJ2-7. The CDR3 numbers 8 amino acids, ends counted. CDR3 residues: CASSYSNR.

The chain couples TRBV7-2 to TRBJ1-2; D not certain. Germline assignment: CDR1 SGHTA and CDR2 FQGNSA. The V and J ends lost 4 bases and 2 bases respectively, with 8 bases between them. CDR3 length equals 13 residues. DNA for the CDR3: TGTGCCAGCAGCTCCCACGGGAACTATGGCTACACCTTC. This gives the protein CASSSHGNYGYTF.

Comment on this clonotype: A much more abundant neighbour one base away suggests this may be a read error. The CDR3 loop reads CANSLFLETQYF. The CDR3 DNA reads as TGTGCCAACAGTTTATTCCTGGAGACCCAGTACTTC. The chain employs TRBV27 and TRBJ2-5; D gene unclear. The CDR3 runs 12 residues. Germline-derived CDR1 and CDR2 are MNHEY and SMNVEV (reference sequence).

The chain recombines TRBV7-9 with TRBJ2-5; 11 bases fit TRBD1. Germline V gene data show CDR1 as SEHNR and CDR2 as FQNEAQ (reference sequence). The CDR3 extends over 15 amino acids. The V gene end was trimmed by 4 bases and the J gene end by 4 bases; junction bases not matched to a gene: 5. Here the CDR3 reads CASSSDRGRRETQYF. In nucleotides, the CDR3 is TGTGCCAGCAGCTCGGACAGGGGGCGAAGAGAGACCCAGTACTTC. The full variable domain, with the rest looked up from reference TRBV7-9 and TRBJ2-5, is DTGVSQNPRHKITKRGQNVTFRCDPISEHNRLYWYRQTLGQGPEFLTYFQNEAQLEKSRLLSDRFSAERPKGSFSTLEIQRTEQGDSAMYLCASSSDRGRRETQYFGPGTRLLVL.

The rearrangement uses TRBV7-9 and TRBJ2-5; 7 nucleotides line up with TRBD1. In germline, CDR1 is SEHNR, CDR2 FQNEAQ (reference sequence). The CDR3 is 13 residues long. The V segment lost 1 base and the J segment 5 bases; nucleotides outside the gene matches: 1. CDR3 coding DNA: TGTGCCAGCAGCTTAGTACAGGGGGAGACCCAGTACTTC. Translation gives CASSLVQGETQYF.

This clonotype has at least ten counts. The rearrangement links TRBV12-3 or TRBV12-4 to TRBJ2-7, with D perhaps TRBD2 (6 bases). CDR3 length: 14 residues. V gave up 5 bases and J gave up 0 bases, with 11 bases separating them. For the CDR3, the DNA is TGTGCCAGCAGTCCCGGGACTTACTCCTACGAGCAGTACTTC. It yields the protein CASSPGTYSYEQYF.